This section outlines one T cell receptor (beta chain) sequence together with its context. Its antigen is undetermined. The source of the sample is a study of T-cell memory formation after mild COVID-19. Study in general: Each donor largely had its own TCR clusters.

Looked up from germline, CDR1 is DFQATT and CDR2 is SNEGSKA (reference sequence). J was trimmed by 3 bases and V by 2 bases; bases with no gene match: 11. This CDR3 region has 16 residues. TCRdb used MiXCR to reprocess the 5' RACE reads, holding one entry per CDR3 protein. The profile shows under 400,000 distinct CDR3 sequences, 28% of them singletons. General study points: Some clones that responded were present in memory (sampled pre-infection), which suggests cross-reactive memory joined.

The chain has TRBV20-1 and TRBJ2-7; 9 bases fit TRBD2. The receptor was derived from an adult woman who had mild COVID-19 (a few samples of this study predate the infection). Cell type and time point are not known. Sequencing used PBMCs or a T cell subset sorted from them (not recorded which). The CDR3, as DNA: TGCAGTGCTAGAAGAGGCGGGGGGGCTGCTTACTACGAGCAGTACTTC. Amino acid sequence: CSARRGGGAAYYEQYF.